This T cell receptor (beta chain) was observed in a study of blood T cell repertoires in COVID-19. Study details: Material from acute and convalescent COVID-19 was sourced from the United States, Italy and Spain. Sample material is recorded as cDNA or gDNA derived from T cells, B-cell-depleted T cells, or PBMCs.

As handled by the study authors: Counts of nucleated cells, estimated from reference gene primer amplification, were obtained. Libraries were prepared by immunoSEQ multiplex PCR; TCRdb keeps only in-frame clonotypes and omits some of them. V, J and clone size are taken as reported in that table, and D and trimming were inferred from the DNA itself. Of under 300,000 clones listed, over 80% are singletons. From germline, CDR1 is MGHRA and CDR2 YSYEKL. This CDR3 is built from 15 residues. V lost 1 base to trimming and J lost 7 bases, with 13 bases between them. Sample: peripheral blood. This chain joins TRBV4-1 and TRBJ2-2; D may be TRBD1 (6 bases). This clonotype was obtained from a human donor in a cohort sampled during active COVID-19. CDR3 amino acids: CASSQVLQGSGELFF. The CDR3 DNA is TGCGCCAGCAGCCAAGTTTTGCAGGGGAGCGGGGAGCTGTTTTTT.